The 14 T cell receptor beta chains below all came from one sample that was sequenced in a study of human T cells and chemical hapten exposure. The time point: patch test 3, about 24 weeks after DPC sensitization. This sample's treatment: therapeutic diphenylcyclopropenone sensitization with weekly scalp DPC. TCRdb called the RACE reads again in MiXCR, with one record for every CDR3 protein. The sample contains about 64,000 distinct CDR3 sequences, around 10% of which appear only once. The specimen comprised whole blood, sampled in connection with sensitization to the hapten diphenylcyclopropenone (DPC). All receptors derive from a woman aged 25 to 39 with alopecia areata. Some clones in this sample may be carry-over from other donors' samples.

This clonotype occurred a few times. This chain joins TRBV10-2 and TRBJ1-2, with D unclear. The germline V gene has CDR1 WSHSY and CDR2 SAAADI. Trimming removed 0 bases at V and 8 bases at J, with 13 bases between. The length of the CDR3 is 14 residues. CDR3 coding DNA: TGCGCCAGCAGTGAGTCCGGCGGAAGAGCGGGCTACACCTTC. Protein: CASSESGGRAGYTF.

V gene TRBV27 combines with J gene TRBJ2-3; D is unclear. CDR1 and CDR2 (germline): MNHEY, SMNVEV (reference sequence). With 10 bases removed from V and 0 bases from J, the gap between germline ends came to 8 bases. The CDR3 has 12 residues. The CDR3 region has the DNA TGTGCCATCATGACGAGCACAGATACGCAGTATTTT. Translating gives CAIMTSTDTQYF.

V usage is TRBV29-1 and J usage is TRBJ2-5; 10 bases map to TRBD1. Germline assignment: CDR1 SQVTM and CDR2 ANQGSEA. This CDR3 has 14 amino acids. Losses at the gene ends were 6 bases for V and 5 bases for J; bases not matched to a gene: 9. The CDR3 loop reads CSVNGQGDYETQYF. The CDR3 region has the DNA TGCAGCGTAAACGGACAGGGGGATTATGAGACCCAGTACTTC.

This clonotype was picked up many times. V usage is TRBV30 and J usage is TRBJ2-1; D gene unclear. V was cut by 0 bases and J by 7 bases, with 4 bases left in between. The CDR3 runs to 11 residues. CDR1 is GTSNPN, CDR2 SVGIG, per germline (reference sequence). The CDR3 here is CAWSVMNEQFF. CDR3 nucleotide sequence: TGTGCCTGGAGTGTGATGAATGAGCAGTTCTTC.

This clonotype has a count of ten or more. The chain joins TRBV29-1 to TRBJ1-1; maybe TRBD1 (5 bases). This CDR3 spans 13 amino acids. In germline, CDR1 is SQVTM, CDR2 ANQGSEA. The V end lost 6 bases, the J end lost 6 bases, and 17 bases lay between the germline ends. CDR3 in amino acids: CSVNRAQGAEAFF. CDR3 sequence (DNA): TGCAGCGTGAATCGGGCCCAAGGGGCTGAAGCTTTCTTT.

The table lists this clonotype with a few counts. The chain joins TRBV20-1 to TRBJ2-3; 10 nucleotides agree with TRBD2. Germline V CDR1 and CDR2: DFQATT, SNEGSKA (reference sequence). With 8 bases clipped from V and 1 base from J, the junction kept 12 bases outside the gene matches. The CDR3 is 16 amino acids. The CDR3 DNA is TGCAGTTCCCATCGTAGCGGGGGGCGTGGCACAGATACGCAGTATTTT. It yields the protein CSSHRSGGRGTDTQYF.

Ten or more counts support this clonotype. The chain has TRBV6-1 and TRBJ2-7; D is perhaps TRBD1 or TRBD2 (5 bases each). Germline V gene data show CDR1 as MNHNS and CDR2 as SASEGT. V lost 7 bases to trimming and J lost 3 bases, with 16 bases between them. The CDR3 extends over 14 amino acids. The chain's CDR3 is CASILRLGVYEQYF. In nucleotides, the CDR3 is TGTGCCAGCATCCTCAGGCTGGGGGTCTACGAGCAGTACTTC.

The rearrangement joins TRBV6-5 to TRBJ2-3; 8 bases align to TRBD1. Unmatched junction bases numbered 2, after V lost 2 bases and J lost 4 bases. The length of the CDR3 is 14 residues. The germline V gene encodes CDR1 MNHEY and CDR2 SVGAGI. The CDR3 DNA follows: TGTGCCAGCAGTTACGGACAGGGAGCAGATACGCAGTATTTT. Its translation is CASSYGQGADTQYF.

V and J are TRBV10-3 and TRBJ2-3, with D maybe TRBD2 (6 bases). V was cut by 2 bases and J by 3 bases, with 9 bases left in between. The CDR3 runs 14 residues. From germline, CDR1 is ENHRY and CDR2 SYGVKD. CDR3 nucleotides: TGTGCCATCAGTGAGGGCGGGAAGACAGATACGCAGTATTTT. Its translation: CAISEGGKTDTQYF.

This clonotype was counted ten times or more. This sequence joins TRBV6-4 and TRBJ1-2; D gene unclear. CDR3 size: 15 residues. CDR1 and CDR2 (germline): MRHNA, SNTAGT. V shed 2 bases and J shed 8 bases, with 18 bases lying between them. In nucleotides, the CDR3 is TGTGCCAGCAGTGACACGCCGCAATCACTCGGCGGCTACACCTTC. Protein product: CASSDTPQSLGGYTF.

This clonotype was detected ten times or more. This chain uses TRBV18 with TRBJ1-5; D is undetermined. This CDR3 is 15 amino acids long. Germline V gene lookup returns CDR1 KGHSH and CDR2 LQKENI. V gave up 3 bases and J gave up 8 bases, with 17 bases separating them. CDR3 region: CASSPLGSTGEPQHF. CDR3 DNA sequence: TGTGCCAGCTCACCTTTGGGCTCAACCGGGGAGCCCCAGCATTTT. Together with reference TRBV18 and TRBJ1-5, the CDR3 gives the full variable domain: NAGVMQNPRHLVRRRGQEARLRCSPMKGHSHVYWYRQLPEEGLKFMVYLQKENIIDESGMPKERFSAEFPKEGPSILRIQQVVRGDSAAYFCASSPLGSTGEPQHFGDGTRLSIL.

This clonotype turned up a few times. The gene calls are TRBV6-9 and TRBJ2-1; TRBD2 matches 8 bases. There are 14 residues in the CDR3. Per the germline V gene, CDR1 is MNHGY and CDR2 is SVAAGI. After removal of 4 bases from V and 9 bases from J, the junction contained 8 bases not matched to a gene. CDR3 coding DNA: TGTGCCAGCAGTTCGGGGGGGCGAGATGGTGAGCAGTTCTTC. It translates to CASSSGGRDGEQFF.

The chain joins TRBV5-1 to TRBJ2-5, with D perhaps matching TRBD1 or TRBD2 (5 bases each). In germline, CDR1 is SGHRS, CDR2 YFSETQ. Trimming removed 4 bases from V and 1 base from J, with 14 bases in between. The CDR3 is made up of 15 amino acids. CDR3 sequence (DNA): TGCGCCAGCAGCCTCGGGACGTTCCCCCAAGAGACCCAGTACTTC. Translating gives CASSLGTFPQETQYF.

This clonotype was seen repeatedly, ten times or more. The rearrangement links TRBV6-2 or TRBV6-3 to TRBJ1-1; D gene ambiguous. The CDR3 runs to 12 residues. Trimming shortened V by 5 bases and J by 10 bases, and 14 bases separated the two germline ends. The germline gives CDR1 MNHEY, CDR2 SVGEGT. The CDR3 bases are TGTGCCAGCAGTGAAAACGAGGGTGTAGCTTTCTTT. This sequence encodes CASSENEGVAFF.